Below, 10 T cell receptor beta chains from the same sample are listed, as sequenced in a study of identical twins. Each CDR3 protein is one row after TCRdb ran MiXCR on the 5' RACE reads. Of about 520,000 distinct CDR3 sequences detected, approximately 22% appear once; the ten largest clones hold 0.8% to 1%. These data are also associated with another study on T cells expressing NK-cell markers.

Sequenced sample: CD4+ T cells sorted from blood. The receptors come from a woman aged 18 to 35 in good health.

This clonotype was seen only a few times. The V call is TRBV20-1, the J call TRBJ2-4, with TRBD2 matching over 8 bases. The V gene's germline CDR1 is DFQATT and CDR2 SNEGSKA (reference sequence). V was pared by 5 bases and J by 1 base, with 10 bases of the junction left unmatched. CDR3 length: 16 amino acids. DNA for the CDR3: TGCAGTGCTGGGACTAGACTCGAATACGCCAAAAACATTCAGTACTTC. Amino acid sequence: CSAGTRLEYAKNIQYF.

Many counts were recorded for this clonotype. The J gene is TRBJ1-1, the V gene TRBV12-3 or TRBV12-4, with D unclear. V was pared by 3 bases and J by 4 bases, with 3 bases between. This CDR3 spans 11 amino acids. CDR3 sequence: CASSFFTEAFF. In DNA form, the CDR3 reads TGTGCCAGCAGTTTTTTCACTGAAGCTTTCTTT.

This clonotype was found a few times. V and J are TRBV20-1 and TRBJ2-2, with D possibly TRBD2 on 6 matching bases. CDR1 is DFQATT and CDR2 is SNEGSKA in the germline V gene (reference sequence). The CDR3 is 15 amino acids. The V end lost 0 bases, the J end lost 7 bases, and 15 bases lay between the germline ends. The CDR3 protein is CSARDVQTSGGELFF. CDR3 DNA: TGCAGTGCTAGAGACGTCCAGACTAGTGGCGGGGAGCTGTTTTTT.

This clonotype was detected only a few times. The V call is TRBV7-2, the J call TRBJ2-2; perhaps TRBD2 as D (5 bases). V gave up 5 bases and J gave up 0 bases, with 10 bases separating them. This CDR3 is 15 amino acids long. CDR1 is SGHTA and CDR2 is FQGNSA in the germline V gene. The CDR3, as DNA: TGTGCCAGCAGCCGACGGACTGCGAACACCGGGGAGCTGTTTTTT. It yields the protein CASSRRTANTGELFF.

This chain joins TRBV20-1 and TRBJ2-2; 7 positions agree with TRBD2. The CDR3 is 13 residues long. The J segment lost 7 bases and the V segment lost 7 bases, leaving 9 bases of the junction unmatched. Germline V gene lookup returns CDR1 DFQATT and CDR2 SNEGSKA (reference sequence). The CDR3 region has the DNA TGCAGTGTTGCGGGAGAGTTTAGCGGGGAGCTGTTTTTT. Translation gives CSVAGEFSGELFF.

The rearrangement uses TRBV20-1 and TRBJ2-5; 12 bases match TRBD2. J lost 5 bases, V lost 5 bases, and 6 bases had no gene match. The CDR3 is made up of 14 amino acids. Per germline, CDR1 DFQATT and CDR2 SNEGSKA (reference sequence). The CDR3 sequence: CSAGRLAGAETQYF. In DNA form, the CDR3 reads TGCAGTGCTGGCCGACTAGCGGGAGCCGAGACCCAGTACTTC.

There are a few counts of this clonotype. The rearrangement links TRBV9 to TRBJ2-5; D is perhaps TRBD2 (6 bases). This CDR3 is 13 amino acids long. The ends were cut back, 4 bases at V and 4 bases at J, with 11 bases in the middle. Germline CDR1 SGDLS, CDR2 YYNGEE. CDR3 residues: CASSPSGLETQYF. CDR3 nucleotide sequence: TGTGCCAGCAGCCCGAGCGGGCTAGAGACCCAGTACTTC. The full variable domain, rest sourced from reference TRBV9 and TRBJ2-5, is DSGVTQTPKHLITATGQRVTLRCSPRSGDLSVYWYQQSLDQGLQFLIQYYNGEERAKGNILERFSAQQFPDLHSELNLSSLELGDSALYFCASSPSGLETQYFGPGTRLLVL.

This clonotype was observed a handful of times. The chain recombines TRBV5-6 with TRBJ2-1; D is unclear. Looked up from germline, CDR1 is SGHDT and CDR2 is YYEEEE. V gave up 5 bases and J gave up 10 bases, with 13 bases separating them. The CDR3 runs to 12 residues. The DNA for the CDR3 is TGTGCCAGCAGGTTATTTGACCGCGAGCAGTTCTTC. Residues: CASRLFDREQFF. The full variable domain, its missing parts supplied by reference TRBV5-6 and TRBJ2-1, is DAGVTQSPTHLIKTRGQQVTLRCSPKSGHDTVSWYQQALGQGPQFIFQYYEEEERQRGNFPDRFSGHQFPNYSSELNVNALLLGDSALYLCASRLFDREQFFGPGTRLTVL.

This chain uses TRBV5-1 with TRBJ2-3; 10 bases align to TRBD1. This CDR3 contains 17 residues. CDR1 SGHRS and CDR2 YFSETQ come from the germline V gene. The ends lost 0 bases at V and 2 bases at J; junction bases unmatched: 6. CDR3 sequence (DNA): TGCGCCAGCAGCTTGGGGACAGGGGGGTCCTTCACAGATACGCAGTATTTT. Encoded protein: CASSLGTGGSFTDTQYF.

This clonotype was recorded at least ten times. The chain employs TRBV7-2 and TRBJ2-5; D call uncertain. This CDR3 has 12 amino acids. V shed 2 bases and J shed 6 bases, with 7 bases lying between them. Germline V lookup: CDR1 SGHTA, CDR2 FQGNSA. CDR3 DNA: TGTGCCAGCAGCTTAAGCCCCCAGACCCAGTACTTC. Its translation: CASSLSPQTQYF.